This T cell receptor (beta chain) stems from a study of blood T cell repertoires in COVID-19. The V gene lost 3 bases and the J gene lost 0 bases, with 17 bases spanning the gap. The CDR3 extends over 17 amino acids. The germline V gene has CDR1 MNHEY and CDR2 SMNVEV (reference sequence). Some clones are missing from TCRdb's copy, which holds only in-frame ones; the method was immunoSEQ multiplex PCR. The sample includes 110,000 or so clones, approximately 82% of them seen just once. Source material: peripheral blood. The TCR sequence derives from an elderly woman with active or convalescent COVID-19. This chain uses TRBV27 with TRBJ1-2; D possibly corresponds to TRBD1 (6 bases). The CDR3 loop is CASSLRGQGPSNYGYTF. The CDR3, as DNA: TGTGCCAGCAGTTTGCGTGGGCAGGGGCCATCTAACTATGGCTACACCTTC.